The following is a T cell receptor (beta chain) sequence with its context. As handled by the study authors: Nucleated cell counts were estimated from reference gene primer amplification. Generated by immunoSEQ multiplex PCR, the TCRdb table keeps only in-frame clones and is missing some. V and J calls and clone size are copied from that table; D and trimming were computed from the DNA. The table shows roughly 97,000 clones, with 90% occurring only once. Trimming shortened V by 6 bases and J by 6 bases, and 13 bases separated the two germline ends. CDR3 size: 13 residues. The sample is drawn from a study of blood T cell repertoires in COVID-19. Across the study: Samples of COVID-19 (acute and convalescent) were obtained from the United States, Italy and Spain.

The rearrangement uses TRBV12-3 or TRBV12-4 and TRBJ2-3; tentatively, D is TRBD2 (5 bases). Sequenced sample: peripheral blood. The sequence derives from a man between 60 and 75 years old with acute or convalescent COVID-19. CDR3 nucleotides: TGTGCCAGCAGGTTCTCAAGAGGGGATACGCAGTATTTT. Protein: CASRFSRGDTQYF.